The clone carrying this T cell receptor (beta chain) was seen only a few times. Its matching antigen is unknown. Once obtained from cultured CD4+ T cells, the DNA was sequenced using the Oncomine TCR Beta short-read assay. TCRdb passed the PCR reads through MiXCR, listing each CDR3 protein once. There are 12,000 or so distinct CDR3 sequences in the sample; roughly 26% occur only once, and under 35% lies in the top ten. The treatment: approximately 9-day PBMC culture with coronavirus spike peptide pools or control peptides (ViraFEST assay). Each well received a few million PBMCs, cultured with roughly 9.5 IU/ml IL-2 and 10 ug/ml peptide pools. This entry comes from a study of vaccination and CD4 T cells after COVID-19. Study details: Four females and six males made up the convalescents, with two Hispanic. Taking of post-vaccine samples occurred a median about 70 days after dose two (range 14 to 241).

This CDR3 is 15 amino acids long. Germline V CDR1 and CDR2: MNHNS, SASEGT. V gave up 4 bases and J gave up 7 bases; unmatched junction bases: 12. The study's findings and limits: Spike mono-reactivity marked 304 of 307 vaccine-specific clones in convalescent patients.

V is TRBV6-1 and J is TRBJ2-7, with 8 positions matching TRBD2. Sequenced here: CD4+ T cells from blood, cultured in vitro, sampled before SARS-CoV-2 vaccination. This TCR was recovered from a human donor who received a COVID-19 vaccine. The CDR3 spells CASSALGGASGEQYF. CDR3 bases: TGTGCCAGCAGTGCTCTCGGGGGGGCCTCGGGAGAGCAGTACTTC.